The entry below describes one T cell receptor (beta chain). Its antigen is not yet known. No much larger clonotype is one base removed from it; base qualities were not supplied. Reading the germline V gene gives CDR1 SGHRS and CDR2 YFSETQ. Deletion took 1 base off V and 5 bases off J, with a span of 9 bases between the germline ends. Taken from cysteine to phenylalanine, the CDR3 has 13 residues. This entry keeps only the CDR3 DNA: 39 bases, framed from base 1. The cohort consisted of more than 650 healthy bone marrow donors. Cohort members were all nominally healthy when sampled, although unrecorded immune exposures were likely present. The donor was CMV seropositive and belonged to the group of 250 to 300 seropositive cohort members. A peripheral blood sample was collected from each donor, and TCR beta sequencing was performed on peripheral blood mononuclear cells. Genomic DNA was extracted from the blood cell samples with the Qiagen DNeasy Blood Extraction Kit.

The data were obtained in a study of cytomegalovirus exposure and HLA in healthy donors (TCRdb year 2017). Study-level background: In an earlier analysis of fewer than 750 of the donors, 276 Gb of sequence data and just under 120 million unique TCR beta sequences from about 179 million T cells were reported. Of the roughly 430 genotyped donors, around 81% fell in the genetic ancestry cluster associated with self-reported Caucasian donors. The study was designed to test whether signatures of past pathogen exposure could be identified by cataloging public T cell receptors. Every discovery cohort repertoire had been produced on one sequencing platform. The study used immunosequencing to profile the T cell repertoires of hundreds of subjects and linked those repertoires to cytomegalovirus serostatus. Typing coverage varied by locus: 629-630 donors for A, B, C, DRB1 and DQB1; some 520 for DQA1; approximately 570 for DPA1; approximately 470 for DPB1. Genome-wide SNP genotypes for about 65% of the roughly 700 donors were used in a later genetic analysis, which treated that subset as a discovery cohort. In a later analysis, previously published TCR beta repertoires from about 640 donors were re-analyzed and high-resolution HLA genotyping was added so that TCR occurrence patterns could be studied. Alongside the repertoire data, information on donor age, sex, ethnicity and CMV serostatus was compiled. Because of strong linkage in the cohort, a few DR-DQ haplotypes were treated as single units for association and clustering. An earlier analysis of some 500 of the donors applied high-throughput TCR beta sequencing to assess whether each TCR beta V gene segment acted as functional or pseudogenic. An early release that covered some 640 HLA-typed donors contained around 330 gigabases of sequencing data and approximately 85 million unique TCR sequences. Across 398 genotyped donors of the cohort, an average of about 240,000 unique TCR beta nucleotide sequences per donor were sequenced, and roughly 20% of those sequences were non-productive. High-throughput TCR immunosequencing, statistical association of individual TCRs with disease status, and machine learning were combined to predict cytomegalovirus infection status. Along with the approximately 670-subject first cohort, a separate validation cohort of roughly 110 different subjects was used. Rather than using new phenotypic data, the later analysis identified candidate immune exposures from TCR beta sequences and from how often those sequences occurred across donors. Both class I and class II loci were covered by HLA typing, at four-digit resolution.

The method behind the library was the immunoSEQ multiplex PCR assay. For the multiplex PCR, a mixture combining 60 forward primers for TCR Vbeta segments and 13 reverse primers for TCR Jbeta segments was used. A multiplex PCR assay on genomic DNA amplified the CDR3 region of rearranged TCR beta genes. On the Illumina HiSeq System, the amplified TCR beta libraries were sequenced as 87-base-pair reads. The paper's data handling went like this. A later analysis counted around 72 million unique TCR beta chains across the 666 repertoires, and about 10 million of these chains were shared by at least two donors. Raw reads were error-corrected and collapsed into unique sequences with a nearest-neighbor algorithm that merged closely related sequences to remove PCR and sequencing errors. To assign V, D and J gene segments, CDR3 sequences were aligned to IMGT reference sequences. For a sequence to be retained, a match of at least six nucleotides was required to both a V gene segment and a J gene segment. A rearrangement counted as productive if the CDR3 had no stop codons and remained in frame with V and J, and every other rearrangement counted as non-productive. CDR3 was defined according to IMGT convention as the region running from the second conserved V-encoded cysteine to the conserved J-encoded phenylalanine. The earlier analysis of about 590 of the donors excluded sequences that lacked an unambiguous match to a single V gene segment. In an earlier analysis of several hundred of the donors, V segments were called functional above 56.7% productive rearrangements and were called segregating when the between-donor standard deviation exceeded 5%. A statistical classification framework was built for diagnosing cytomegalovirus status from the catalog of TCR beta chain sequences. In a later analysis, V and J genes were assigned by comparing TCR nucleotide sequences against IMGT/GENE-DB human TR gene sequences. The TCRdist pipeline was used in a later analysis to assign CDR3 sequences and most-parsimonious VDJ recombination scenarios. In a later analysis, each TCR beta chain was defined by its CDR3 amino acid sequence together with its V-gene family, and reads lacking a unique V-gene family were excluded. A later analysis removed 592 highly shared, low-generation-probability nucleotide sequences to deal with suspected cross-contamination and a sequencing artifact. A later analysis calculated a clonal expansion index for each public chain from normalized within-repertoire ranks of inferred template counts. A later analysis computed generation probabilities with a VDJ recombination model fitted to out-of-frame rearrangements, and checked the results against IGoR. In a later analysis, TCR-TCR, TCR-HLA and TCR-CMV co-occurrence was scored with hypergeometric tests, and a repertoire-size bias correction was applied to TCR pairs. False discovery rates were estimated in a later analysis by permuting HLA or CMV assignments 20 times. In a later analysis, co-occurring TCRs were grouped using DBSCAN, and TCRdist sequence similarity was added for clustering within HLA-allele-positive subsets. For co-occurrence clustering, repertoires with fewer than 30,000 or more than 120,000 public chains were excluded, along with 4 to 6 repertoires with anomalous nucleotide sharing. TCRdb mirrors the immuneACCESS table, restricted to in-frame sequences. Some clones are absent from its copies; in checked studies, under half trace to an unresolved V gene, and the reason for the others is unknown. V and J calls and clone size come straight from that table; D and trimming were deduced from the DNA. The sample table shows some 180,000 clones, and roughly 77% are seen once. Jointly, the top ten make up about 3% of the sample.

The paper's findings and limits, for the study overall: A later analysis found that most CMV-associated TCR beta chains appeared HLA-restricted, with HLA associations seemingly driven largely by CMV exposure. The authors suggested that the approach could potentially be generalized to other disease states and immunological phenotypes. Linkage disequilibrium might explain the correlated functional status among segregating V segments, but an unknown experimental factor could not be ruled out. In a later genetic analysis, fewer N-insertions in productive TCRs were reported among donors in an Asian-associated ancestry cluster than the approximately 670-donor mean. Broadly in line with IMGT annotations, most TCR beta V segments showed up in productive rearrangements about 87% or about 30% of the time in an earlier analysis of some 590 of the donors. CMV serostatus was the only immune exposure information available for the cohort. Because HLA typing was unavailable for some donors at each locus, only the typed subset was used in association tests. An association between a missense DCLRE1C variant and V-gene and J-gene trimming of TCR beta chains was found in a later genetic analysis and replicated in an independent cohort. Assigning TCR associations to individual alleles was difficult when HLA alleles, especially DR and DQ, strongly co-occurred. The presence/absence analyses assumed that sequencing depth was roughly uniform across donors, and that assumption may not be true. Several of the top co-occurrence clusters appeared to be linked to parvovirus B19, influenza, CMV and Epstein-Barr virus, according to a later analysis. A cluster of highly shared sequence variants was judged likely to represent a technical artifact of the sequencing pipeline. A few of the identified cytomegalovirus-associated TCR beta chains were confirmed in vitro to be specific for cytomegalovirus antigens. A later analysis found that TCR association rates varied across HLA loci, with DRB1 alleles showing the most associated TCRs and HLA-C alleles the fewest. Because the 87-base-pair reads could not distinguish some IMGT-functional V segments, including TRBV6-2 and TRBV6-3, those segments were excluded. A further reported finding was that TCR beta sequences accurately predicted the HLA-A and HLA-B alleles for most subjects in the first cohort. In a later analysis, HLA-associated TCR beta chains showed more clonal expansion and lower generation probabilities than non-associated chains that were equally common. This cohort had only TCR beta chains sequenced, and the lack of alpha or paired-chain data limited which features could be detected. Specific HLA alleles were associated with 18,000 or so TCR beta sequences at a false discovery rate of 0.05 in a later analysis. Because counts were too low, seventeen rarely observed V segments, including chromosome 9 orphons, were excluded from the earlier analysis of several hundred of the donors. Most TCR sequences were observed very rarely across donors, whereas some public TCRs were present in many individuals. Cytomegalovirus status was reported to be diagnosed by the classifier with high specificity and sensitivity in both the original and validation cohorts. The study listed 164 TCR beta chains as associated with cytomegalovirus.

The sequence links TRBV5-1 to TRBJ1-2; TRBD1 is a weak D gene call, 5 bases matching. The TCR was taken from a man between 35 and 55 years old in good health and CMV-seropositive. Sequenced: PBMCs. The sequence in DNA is TGCGCCAGCAGCTTGACAGGACGTTATGGCTACACCTTC. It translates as CASSLTGRYGYTF.